The 29 T cell receptor beta chains presented below share a single source sample, sequenced in a study of cytomegalovirus exposure and HLA in healthy donors. PCR primers comprised 60 Vbeta and 13 Jbeta primers. Some clones are missing from TCRdb's copy, which holds only in-frame ones; the method was immunoSEQ multiplex PCR. The sample lists about 150,000 clones, less than 10% occurring once. The sequenced sample consisted of PBMCs. These receptors were obtained from a man aged 45-65 years in good health and CMV-seronegative.

This clone was detected a few times. V gene TRBV27 combines with J gene TRBJ1-3, with 7 bases aligning to TRBD1. Germline CDR1 is MNHEY and CDR2 is SMNVEV (reference sequence). V was pared by 5 bases and J by 0 bases, with 10 bases of the junction left unmatched. This CDR3 has 17 amino acids. CDR3 loop: CASSRTGTVNSGNTIYF. In nucleotides, the CDR3 is TGTGCCAGCAGTCGCACCGGGACAGTCAACTCTGGAAACACCATATATTTT.

V is TRBV30 and J is TRBJ2-5, with TRBD2 as a possible D gene (5 bases). Trimming stripped 2 bases from V and 4 bases from J, with 8 bases between. The CDR3 is 12 amino acids. Germline CDR1 GTSNPN, CDR2 SVGIG (reference sequence). The CDR3 DNA sequence: TGTGCCTGGAGTCCTCTAGCAGAGACCCAGTACTTC. It specifies CAWSPLAETQYF.

This clone occurred a few times. This chain joins TRBV12-5 and TRBJ2-2; 13 bases fit TRBD2. Germline lookup yields CDR1 LGHNT and CDR2 FRNRAP. J gave up 2 bases and V 5 bases, and 2 bases lay outside the gene matches. The CDR3 has 16 amino acids. CDR3 region: CASGKGLAGNTGELFF. The CDR3 bases are TGTGCTAGTGGTAAGGGACTAGCGGGAAACACCGGGGAGCTGTTTTTT.

CDR3: CATSRDLGGGYNEQFF. The CDR3 region has the DNA TGTGCCACCAGCAGAGATCTGGGCGGGGGCTACAATGAGCAGTTCTTC. The chain carries TRBV15 and TRBJ2-1, with 7 positions matching TRBD2. V shed 0 bases, J shed 3 bases, and the junction held 5 bases outside the gene matches. The germline V gene has CDR1 LNHNV and CDR2 YYDKDF (reference sequence). The CDR3 has 16 residues.

This clone was counted only a few times. This chain connects TRBV10-3 to TRBJ1-2; 7 bases are shared with TRBD1. CDR3 length: 15 amino acids. The junction had 7 bases not matched to a gene; V was cut back by 2 bases and J by 4 bases. Germline CDR1 ENHRY, CDR2 SYGVKD. The DNA of the CDR3 is TGTGCCATCAGTGAGGAAAACAGGGGTGGCTATGGCTACACCTTC. Encoded protein: CAISEENRGGYGYTF.

This CDR3 is CASSWTSGGTYEQYF. The CDR3 bases are TGTGCCAGCAGCTGGACTAGCGGGGGGACCTACGAGCAGTACTTC. The chain combines TRBV7-9 with TRBJ2-7, with 14 bases lining up with TRBD2. From germline, CDR1 is SEHNR and CDR2 FQNEAQ (reference sequence). The V gene end was trimmed by 4 bases and the J gene end by 2 bases; junction bases not matched to a gene: 1. This CDR3 is 15 amino acids long. The whole variable domain, filled in from reference TRBV7-9 and TRBJ2-7, reads DTGVSQNPRHKITKRGQNVTFRCDPISEHNRLYWYRQTLGQGPEFLTYFQNEAQLEKSRLLSDRFSAERPKGSFSTLEIQRTEQGDSAMYLCASSWTSGGTYEQYFGPGTRLTVT.

The chain links TRBV4-1 to TRBJ1-4; D is ambiguous. Trimming stripped 1 base from V and 1 base from J, with 10 bases between. The CDR3 runs to 16 residues. CDR1 and CDR2 from the germline V gene are MGHRA and YSYEKL. This CDR3 is CASSQGAGGTNEKLFF. CDR3 sequence (DNA): TGCGCCAGCAGCCAAGGGGCAGGAGGAACTAATGAAAAACTGTTTTTT.

This clone has just a few counts. The chain employs TRBV9 and TRBJ2-2; 12 nucleotides match TRBD1. The CDR3 has 16 residues. V dropped 3 bases and J dropped 6; count of bases not matched to a gene: 6. Germline loops: CDR1 SGDLS, CDR2 YYNGEE. CDR3 sequence reads: CASSEWGQGAPGELFF. CDR3 sequence (DNA): TGTGCCAGCAGCGAATGGGGACAGGGGGCTCCCGGGGAGCTGTTTTTT. Filled out from reference TRBV9 and TRBJ2-2, the complete variable domain reads DSGVTQTPKHLITATGQRVTLRCSPRSGDLSVYWYQQSLDQGLQFLIQYYNGEERAKGNILERFSAQQFPDLHSELNLSSLELGDSALYFCASSEWGQGAPGELFFGEGSRLTVL.

The chain carries TRBV30 and TRBJ2-7; the D gene is possibly TRBD2 (5 bases). This CDR3 region has 13 residues. Deletions cut 5 bases from V and 6 bases from J, with 17 bases between. Germline assignment: CDR1 GTSNPN and CDR2 SVGIG (reference sequence). The CDR3 spells CAWQRVTRGEQYF. CDR3 nucleotide sequence: TGTGCCTGGCAGAGGGTTACCCGTGGCGAGCAGTACTTC. Looking up the rest from reference TRBV30 and TRBJ2-7 gives the full variable domain: SQTIHQWPATLVQPVGSPLSLECTVEGTSNPNLYWYRQAAGRGLQLLFYSVGIGQISSEVPQNLSASRPQDRQFILSSKKLLLSDSGFYLCAWQRVTRGEQYFGPGTRLTVT.

The chain is built from TRBV2 and TRBJ1-3; 7 nucleotides agree with TRBD1. The V and J ends lost 8 bases and 4 bases, in that order; junction bases with no gene match: 11. Per germline, CDR1 SNHLY and CDR2 FYNNEI. This CDR3 has 15 amino acids. CDR3 sequence reads: CASLDRESTGNTIYF. The CDR3 nucleotides read TGTGCCAGCCTAGACAGGGAATCTACCGGAAACACCATATATTTT.

The V gene is TRBV27, the J gene TRBJ1-5; perhaps TRBD1 as D (6 bases). This CDR3 is 13 amino acids long. V lost 8 bases to trimming and J lost 7 bases, with 15 bases between them. Germline loops: CDR1 MNHEY, CDR2 SMNVEV (reference sequence). CDR3 sequence reads: CASRGGGAQPQHF. CDR3 sequence (DNA): TGTGCCAGCCGAGGGGGGGGCGCACAGCCCCAGCATTTT.

The CDR3 spells CASSPRTGNEKLFF. The CDR3 DNA is TGTGCCAGCTCACCACGGACAGGGAATGAAAAACTGTTTTTT. The chain joins TRBV18 to TRBJ1-4, with 8 nucleotides matching TRBD1. This CDR3 comprises 14 residues. The germline CDR1 and CDR2 sequences are KGHSH and LQKENI. V lost 1 base to trimming and J lost 5 bases; unmatched junction nucleotides: 0.

This clone was recorded a few times. This chain joins TRBV7-9 and TRBJ1-1; TRBD1 agrees at 7 bases. Looked up from germline, CDR1 is SEHNR and CDR2 is FQNEAQ (reference sequence). The CDR3 sequence is 15 residues long. J gave up 1 base and V 5 bases, and 7 bases lay outside the gene matches. CDR3 sequence reads: CASSRQAGGNTEAFF. The CDR3 DNA is TGTGCCAGCAGCAGACAGGCAGGGGGGAACACTGAAGCTTTCTTT.

In its sample, this clone was seen a few times. This chain joins TRBV7-8 and TRBJ1-1, with 9 nucleotides matching TRBD1. The J segment lost 3 bases and the V segment lost 0 bases, leaving 5 bases of the junction unmatched. Germline V gives CDR1 SGHVS, CDR2 FQNEAQ. The CDR3 is 16 amino acids. The CDR3 DNA follows: TGTGCCAGCAGCTTAGCCGGGACAGGGAGGGACACTGAAGCTTTCTTT. Its translation: CASSLAGTGRDTEAFF.

Only a few counts were recorded for this clone. J is TRBJ2-3 and V is TRBV5-1; possible D gene TRBD2, 6 bases. V lost 4 bases to trimming and J lost 2 bases, with 11 bases between them. The germline V gene encodes CDR1 SGHRS and CDR2 YFSETQ. The CDR3 is made up of 14 amino acids. The CDR3 coding sequence is TGCGCCAGCAGCACCGGACTACCCACAGATACGCAGTATTTT. It is translated as CASSTGLPTDTQYF.

The chain is built from TRBV7-2 and TRBJ1-4; D possibly corresponds to TRBD1 (6 bases). Germline CDR1 is SGHTA and CDR2 is FQGNSA. The CDR3 has 16 residues. The V and J ends lost 2 bases and 8 bases respectively, with 18 bases between them. DNA of the CDR3: TGTGCCAGCAGCTTAAGCGTCGGCACGACAGGCGAAAAACTGTTTTTT. As protein: CASSLSVGTTGEKLFF.

J is TRBJ1-1 and V is TRBV27; maybe TRBD1 (6 bases). Germline loops: CDR1 MNHEY, CDR2 SMNVEV (reference sequence). The CDR3 has 16 amino acids. Trimming left V 1 base short and J 1 base short, with 13 bases between. This CDR3 reads CASSLFGGPKNTEAFF. The CDR3 nucleotides read TGTGCCAGCAGTTTATTTGGGGGCCCTAAGAACACTGAAGCTTTCTTT.

The genes are TRBV7-9 and TRBJ1-5; D call uncertain. V was shortened by 1 base and J by 3 bases, with 10 bases between the two germline ends. Germline CDR1 SEHNR, CDR2 FQNEAQ (reference sequence). This CDR3 is built from 15 residues. This CDR3 reads CASSLENTHNQPQHF. The DNA of the CDR3 is TGTGCCAGCAGCTTAGAGAACACCCACAATCAGCCCCAGCATTTT. Full variable domain (remainder filled in from reference TRBV7-9 and TRBJ1-5): DTGVSQNPRHKITKRGQNVTFRCDPISEHNRLYWYRQTLGQGPEFLTYFQNEAQLEKSRLLSDRFSAERPKGSFSTLEIQRTEQGDSAMYLCASSLENTHNQPQHFGDGTRLSIL.

The gene calls are TRBV5-1 and TRBJ2-1; unclear D gene. Trimming left V 3 bases short and J 12 bases short, with 13 bases between. CDR3 length: 12 amino acids. Germline lookup yields CDR1 SGHRS and CDR2 YFSETQ. The DNA for the CDR3 is TGCGCCAGCAGCTCCGACCTACCGGGGCAGTTCTTC. This codes for CASSSDLPGQFF.

There are many counts of this clone. The chain couples TRBV5-8 to TRBJ2-7; D gene unclear. The V gene lost 1 base and the J gene lost 3 bases, with 8 bases spanning the gap. The CDR3 loop spans 13 amino acids. The germline gives CDR1 SGHTS, CDR2 YDEGEE. This CDR3 reads CASSLQAFYEQYF. In DNA, the CDR3 is TGTGCCAGCAGCTTGCAGGCATTCTACGAGCAGTACTTC.

In its sample, this clone was seen a few times. The chain has TRBV28 and TRBJ2-7; maybe TRBD2 (6 bases). V was shortened by 6 bases and J by 4 bases, with 25 bases between the two germline ends. The length of the CDR3 is 17 residues. Germline V CDR1 and CDR2: MDHEN, SYDVKM. The CDR3 DNA reads TGTGCCAGCAGCTCCCCCCGAGGAGGGAACAGGCTATACGAGCAGTACTTC. This gives the protein CASSSPRGGNRLYEQYF.

This clone was observed a few times. The V and J genes are TRBV18 and TRBJ2-7, with D maybe TRBD1 (6 bases). Per germline, CDR1 KGHSH and CDR2 LQKENI. The germline V and J ends were trimmed by 6 bases and 2 bases, with 11 bases remaining between them. The CDR3 runs to 13 residues. Here the CDR3 reads CASSPGTTYEQYF. The CDR3 nucleotides are TGTGCCAGCTCCCCCGGGACAACCTACGAGCAGTACTTC.

This clone was found a few times. The chain is built from TRBV6-6 and TRBJ2-7, with 7 bases fitting TRBD2. Per germline, CDR1 MNHNY and CDR2 SVGAGI (reference sequence). The CDR3 length is 16 residues. After removal of 2 bases from V and 0 bases from J, the junction contained 7 bases not matched to a gene. CDR3: CASSYVAGESSYEQYF. In nucleotides, the CDR3 is TGTGCCAGCAGTTACGTCGCGGGGGAGAGCTCCTACGAGCAGTACTTC.

The chain uses TRBV2 and TRBJ2-1; D is possibly TRBD2 (5 bases). Germline V gene sequence: CDR1 SNHLY, CDR2 FYNNEI. The CDR3 consists of 13 residues. Trimming left V 7 bases short and J 9 bases short, with 16 bases between. The DNA for the CDR3 is TGTGCCAGCATTCGGACCCGGGAACGTGAGCAGTTCTTC. It encodes CASIRTREREQFF.

The rearrangement joins TRBV28 to TRBJ2-7, with D maybe TRBD2 (6 bases). V dropped 3 bases and J dropped 4 bases, with 10 bases sitting between them. This CDR3 is 13 amino acids long. The germline V gene has CDR1 MDHEN and CDR2 SYDVKM. The CDR3 loop is CASSLGGGYEQYF. The CDR3 DNA reads as TGTGCCAGCAGTTTGGGGGGTGGGTACGAGCAGTACTTC.

The V and J genes are TRBV18 and TRBJ1-4, with 9 bases aligning to TRBD1. Germline-derived CDR1 and CDR2 are KGHSH and LQKENI. Trimming took 5 bases from V and 3 from J; bases not matched to a gene: 10. The CDR3 is 17 residues long. CDR3 bases: TGTGCCAGCTCATCGACAGGGGGACGGGCCGCTAATGAAAAACTGTTTTTT. This sequence encodes CASSSTGGRAANEKLFF.

Only a few counts were recorded for this clone. The V gene is TRBV7-9, the J gene TRBJ1-5; TRBD1 is a possible D gene (6 bases). Germline V gives CDR1 SEHNR, CDR2 FQNEAQ (reference sequence). The CDR3 spans 17 residues. V was clipped by 4 bases and J by 3 bases, with 19 bases between them. The CDR3 loop reads CASSSGQYGKFNQPQHF. CDR3 coding DNA: TGTGCCAGCAGCTCCGGACAGTACGGTAAATTCAATCAGCCCCAGCATTTT.

This clone was seen a handful of times. The chain employs TRBV15 and TRBJ1-1, with a possible D match to TRBD1 (5 bases). Germline-derived CDR1 and CDR2 are LNHNV and YYDKDF (reference sequence). This CDR3 has 16 amino acids. V lost 0 bases and J lost 5, with 16 bases in between. This chain's CDR3 is CATSRDMVGDRTEAFF. The CDR3 DNA is TGTGCCACCAGCAGAGATATGGTAGGGGATCGGACTGAAGCTTTCTTT.

The J gene is TRBJ1-3, the V gene TRBV18, with D possibly TRBD1 on 5 matching bases. Germline V gene sequence: CDR1 KGHSH, CDR2 LQKENI. The CDR3 length is 15 residues. The germline V and J ends were trimmed by 3 bases and 3 bases, with 12 bases remaining between them. DNA for the CDR3: TGTGCCAGCTCACCGGGGGGGACTTATGGAAACACCATATATTTT. This encodes CASSPGGTYGNTIYF.